The 9 T cell receptor beta chains below come from one sample, sequenced in a study of T cell changes during pregnancy in multiple sclerosis. The method was immunoSEQ multiplex PCR; TCRdb's version includes in-frame clones alone and lacks a portion of them. The sample holds about 100,000 clones, 92% seen once. The sample in question was peripheral blood, obtained after pregnancy. The receptors shown here come from a female donor with multiple sclerosis, enrolled in a pregnancy study.

The rearrangement uses TRBV7-3 and TRBJ2-2; 10 bases are a match to TRBD2. The CDR3 length is 18 residues. CDR1 SGHTA and CDR2 FQGTGA come from the germline V gene. With V trimmed by 5 bases and J by 0 bases, 9 bases remained unmatched. The CDR3: CASSPRATSGTNTGELFF. Here the CDR3 DNA reads TGTGCCAGCAGCCCCCGGGCTACTAGCGGGACGAACACCGGGGAGCTGTTTTTT.

This clone was seen only once. This sequence joins TRBV6-1 and TRBJ2-3, with 11 bases lining up with TRBD2. V lost 4 bases and J lost 2; bases outside the gene matches: 8. Per germline, CDR1 MNHNS and CDR2 SASEGT. This CDR3 has 17 amino acids. Written as DNA, the CDR3 is TGTGCCAGCAGTGCTCTAGCGGGAGGAGGGTTCACAGATACGCAGTATTTT. Residues: CASSALAGGGFTDTQYF.

The chain is built from TRBV9 and TRBJ1-6; D is possibly TRBD1 (6 bases). Trimming took off 2 bases at V and 6 bases at J, with 12 bases between the two ends. The germline gives CDR1 SGDLS, CDR2 YYNGEE. CDR3 length: 15 residues. The CDR3 here is CASSVLGTPNSPLHF. For the CDR3, the DNA is TGTGCCAGCAGCGTGCTCGGGACACCTAATTCACCCCTCCACTTT.

J is TRBJ1-2 and V is TRBV7-9; D not certain. The CDR3 covers 12 residues. Germline V gene lookup returns CDR1 SEHNR and CDR2 FQNEAQ (reference sequence). The V and J ends lost 2 bases and 7 bases respectively, with 8 bases between them. The CDR3 here is CASSLYELGYTF. In DNA, the CDR3 is TGTGCCAGCAGCTTATATGAGCTTGGCTACACCTTC.

V and J are TRBV18 and TRBJ1-6, with TRBD1 as a possible D gene (6 bases). The V gene lost 3 bases and the J gene lost 5 bases, with 11 bases spanning the gap. This CDR3 has 15 amino acids. The germline CDR1 and CDR2 sequences are KGHSH and LQKENI. The CDR3 protein is CASSPETGDNSPLHF. In nucleotides, the CDR3 is TGTGCCAGCTCACCGGAGACAGGAGATAATTCACCCCTCCACTTT. Full variable domain (rest looked up from reference TRBV18 and TRBJ1-6): NAGVMQNPRHLVRRRGQEARLRCSPMKGHSHVYWYRQLPEEGLKFMVYLQKENIIDESGMPKERFSAEFPKEGPSILRIQQVVRGDSAAYFCASSPETGDNSPLHFGNGTRLTVT.

In regard to this clone: This sample also contains other DNA sequences that code for the same CDR3. The rearrangement links TRBV7-2 to TRBJ1-5; maybe TRBD1 (5 bases). The germline gives CDR1 SGHTA, CDR2 FQGNSA. V shed 1 base and J shed 4 bases, with 8 bases lying between them. The CDR3 length is 14 residues. The CDR3 protein is CASSLVAGNQPQHF. The DNA for the CDR3 is TGTGCCAGCAGCTTAGTGGCAGGGAATCAGCCCCAGCATTTT.

The chain couples TRBV7-2 to TRBJ1-3; D gene ambiguous. CDR3 length equals 15 residues. Germline V lookup: CDR1 SGHTA, CDR2 FQGNSA. Trimming pared 2 bases from V and 5 bases from J, leaving 13 bases between. This CDR3 reads CASSLYGSPRNTIYF. The CDR3 nucleotides are TGTGCCAGCAGCTTATATGGGAGCCCCAGAAACACCATATATTTT.

In regard to this clone: One end of the junction varies from germline; a read error may be responsible. The V call is TRBV7-7, the J call TRBJ2-5; perhaps TRBD1 as D (6 bases). Germline lookup yields CDR1 SSHAT and CDR2 FNYEAQ (reference sequence). This CDR3 has 14 residues. CDR3 protein: CASSPGQLQETQYF. The CDR3, as DNA: TGTGCTAGCAGCCCTGGACAGCTCCAAGAGACCCAGTACTTC.

The CDR3 reads CAWSVGVYRGSWQPQHF. CDR3 coding DNA: TGTGCCTGGAGTGTAGGGGTTTATCGAGGTTCTTGGCAGCCCCAGCATTTT. This sequence joins TRBV30 and TRBJ1-5; tentative D call: TRBD1 (5 bases). The V gene's germline CDR1 is GTSNPN and CDR2 SVGIG (reference sequence). The V gene lost 0 bases and the J gene lost 7 bases, with 22 bases spanning the gap. The CDR3 has 17 residues.